This TCR beta chain is from a study of cytomegalovirus exposure and HLA in healthy donors. Study-wide results and limits: Several top significant clusters appeared, in a later analysis, to be linked to common viral pathogens.

After removal of 7 bases from V and 3 bases from J, the junction contained 14 bases not matched to a gene. The CDR3 length is 17 residues. In germline, CDR1 is MNHEY, CDR2 SMNVEV (reference sequence). PCR was performed using 60 Vbeta and 13 Jbeta primers. Using immunoSEQ multiplex PCR, the repertoire was profiled, and TCRdb retains in-frame clones only, with some absent. This table holds roughly 200,000 clones, about 86% found once. Comment on this clone: Its antigen is not identified.

The clonotype comes from a woman aged 30 to 39 in good health and CMV-seronegative. Input material: PBMCs. The V and J genes are TRBV27 and TRBJ1-5; 8 nucleotides agree with TRBD1. CDR3 amino acids: CASILGEGQADNQPQHF. The CDR3 nucleotides read TGTGCCAGCATCTTGGGGGAGGGACAGGCCGACAATCAGCCCCAGCATTTT.